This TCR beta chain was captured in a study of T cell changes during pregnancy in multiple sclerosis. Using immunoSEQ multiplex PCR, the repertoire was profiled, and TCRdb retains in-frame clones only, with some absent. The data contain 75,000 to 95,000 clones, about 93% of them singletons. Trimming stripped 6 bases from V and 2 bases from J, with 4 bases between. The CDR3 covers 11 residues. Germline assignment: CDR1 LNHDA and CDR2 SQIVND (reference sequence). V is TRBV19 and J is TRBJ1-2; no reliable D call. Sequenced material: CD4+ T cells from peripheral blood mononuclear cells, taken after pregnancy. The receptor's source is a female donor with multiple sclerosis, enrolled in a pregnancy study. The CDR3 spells CASRRNYGYTF. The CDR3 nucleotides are TGTGCCAGTAGGCGCAACTATGGCTACACCTTC.